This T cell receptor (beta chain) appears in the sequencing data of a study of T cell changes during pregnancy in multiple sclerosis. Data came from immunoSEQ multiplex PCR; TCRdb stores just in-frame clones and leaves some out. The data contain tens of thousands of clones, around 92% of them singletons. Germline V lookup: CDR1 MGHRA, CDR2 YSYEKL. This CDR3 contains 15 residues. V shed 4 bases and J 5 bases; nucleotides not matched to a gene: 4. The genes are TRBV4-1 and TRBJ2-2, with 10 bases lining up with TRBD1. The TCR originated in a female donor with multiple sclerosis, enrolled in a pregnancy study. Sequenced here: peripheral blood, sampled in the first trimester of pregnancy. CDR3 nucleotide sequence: TGCGCCAGCAGCCTCGACAGGGGGCAGACCGGGGAGCTGTTTTTT. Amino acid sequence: CASSLDRGQTGELFF.